This TCR beta chain comes out of a study of Ad26.COV2.S vaccination and SARS-CoV-2 variants. The study, taken as a whole, reports: Reported post-vaccination CD8+ and CD4+ T cell responses to spike showed substantial breadth. Placebo recipients trailed vaccine recipients in spike-specific TCR breadth. Breadth and depth estimates from TCRs may understate total T cell responses.

Method: immunoSEQ multiplex PCR; TCRdb's copy keeps in-frame clones and lacks some. The table lists a few hundred thousand clones, 80% to 95% of them singletons. As to this clone: Its antigen is unknown.

This CDR3 spans 13 amino acids. From germline, CDR1 is SGHTA and CDR2 FQGNSA. V dropped 1 base and J dropped 4 bases, with 7 bases sitting between them. The treatment is: about 20 received Ad26.COV2.S at low or high dose, single or two shots; about 5 received placebo; per-sample allocation not given. The samples date from day 63 after the first vaccine or placebo injection. Immunization relied on an Ad26 vector, which expressed Wuhan-strain SARS-CoV-2 spike. This TCR was sampled from a person aged 18 to 65 who received the Ad26.COV2.S COVID-19 vaccine or a placebo. This chain links TRBV7-2 with TRBJ1-1, with a weak D call TRBD1 (5 bases). Source: peripheral blood, taken in a trial of Ad26.COV2.S vaccine versus placebo. CDR3 sequence: CASSLEGLTEAFF. CDR3 in DNA: TGTGCCAGCAGCTTAGAGGGGCTCACTGAAGCTTTCTTT.